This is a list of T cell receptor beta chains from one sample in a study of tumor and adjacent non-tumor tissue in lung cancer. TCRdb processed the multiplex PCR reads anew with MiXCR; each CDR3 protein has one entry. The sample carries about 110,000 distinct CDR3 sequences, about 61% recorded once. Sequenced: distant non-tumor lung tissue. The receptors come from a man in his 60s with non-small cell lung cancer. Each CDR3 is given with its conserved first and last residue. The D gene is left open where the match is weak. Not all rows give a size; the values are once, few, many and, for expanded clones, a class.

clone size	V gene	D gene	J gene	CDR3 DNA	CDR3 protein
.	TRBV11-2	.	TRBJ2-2	TGTGCCAGCAGCTTAGAAGTCATCTACGGGGAGCTGCTTTTT	CASSLEVIYGELLF
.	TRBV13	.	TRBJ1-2	TGTGCCAACAGCTTAGTGTCGGCAATTCAAGACTACACCTTC	CANSLVSAIQDYTF
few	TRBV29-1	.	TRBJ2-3	TGCAGCGTTGATCTTTTCGCAGATACGCAGTATTTT	CSVDLFADTQYF
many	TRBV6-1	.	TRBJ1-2	TGTGCCAGCAACCATGCGGGACTCCTTAACTATGGCTACACCTTC	CASNHAGLLNYGYTF
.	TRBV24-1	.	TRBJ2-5	TGTGCCACCAGTGACACACGGGGCGCAGAGACCCAGTACTTC	CATSDTRGAETQYF
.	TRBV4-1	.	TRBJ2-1	TGCGCCAGCAGACAAGTTGAGGAGCGAACGGACAATGAGCAGTTCTTC	CASRQVEERTDNEQFF
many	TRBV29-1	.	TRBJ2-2	TGCAGCGTTGAAGTTTCCCCTCAGGGCGGGGAGCTGTTTTTT	CSVEVSPQGGELFF
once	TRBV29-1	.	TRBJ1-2	TGCAGCGTTGTCGGAGAACAGGGCCCCTTCGGTTGCACCTTC	CSVVGEQGPFGCTF
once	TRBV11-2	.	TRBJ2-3	TGTGTCAGCAGCTTTCACACTGGGGGCGGGAGCACAGATACGCAGTATTTT	CVSSFHTGGGSTDTQYF
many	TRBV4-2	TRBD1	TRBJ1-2	TGTGCCAGCAGCCAAGATTCCAGGGGGGGCTATGGCTACACCTTC	CASSQDSRGGYGYTF
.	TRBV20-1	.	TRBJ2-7	TGCAGTGCTACAGGGGCCGGACGAACCTACGATCAGTACTTC	CSATGAGRTYDQYF
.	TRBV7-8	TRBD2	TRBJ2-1	TGTGCTAGCAGCTCTCCCAACGGGGGGGCCGGTAATGAGCAGTTCTTC	CASSSPNGGAGNEQFF
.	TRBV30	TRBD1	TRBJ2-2	TGCGCCCGGAGTAGACACAGGGGGTACGGGGAGCTGTTTTTT	CARSRHRGYGELFF
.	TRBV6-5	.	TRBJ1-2	TGTGCCAGCAGCTATGGAGAAGGGGCTGACGGCTACACCTTC	CASSYGEGADGYTF
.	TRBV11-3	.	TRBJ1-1	TGTACCAGCAGTTTAGCAGGACCCGTTGCGGCTTTCTTT	CTSSLAGPVAAFF
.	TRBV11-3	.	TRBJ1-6	TGTGCCAGCAGTTGCGAAACGACGGAAAATAATTCACCCCTCCACTTT	CASSCETTENNSPLHF
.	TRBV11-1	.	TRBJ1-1	TGTGCCAGCGGCTCGCCACCAAGGACTGAAGCTTTCTTT	CASGSPPRTEAFF
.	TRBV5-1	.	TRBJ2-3	TGCGCCAGCAGTTACTGGACAGCAGATGCGCAGTATTTT	CASSYWTADAQYF
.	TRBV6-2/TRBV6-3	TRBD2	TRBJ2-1	TGTGTCAGCAGTTACCTGGGACTAGCGGGTAACAATGAGCAGTTCTTC	CVSSYLGLAGNNEQFF
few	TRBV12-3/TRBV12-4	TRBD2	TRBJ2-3	TGTGCCAGCAGCCCTCCCTTCCTAGCGGGACTTGTCAGAGATATGCAGTATTTT	CASSPPFLAGLVRDMQYF
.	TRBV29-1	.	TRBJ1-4	TGCGGCGTCGAATCAGGGGTGAATGAAAAACTGTTTTTT	CGVESGVNEKLFF
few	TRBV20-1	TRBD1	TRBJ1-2	TGCAGTGCCCAACCCGGGACAGGGAGGGGCTACACCTTC	CSAQPGTGRGYTF
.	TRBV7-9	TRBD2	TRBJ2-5	TGTGCCAGCAGCCCCGGGAGGCGGGGTCAAGAGACCCAGTACTTC	CASSPGRRGQETQYF
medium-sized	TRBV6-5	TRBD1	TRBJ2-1	TGTGCCAGCAGTCGGGGTTCAGGGGGACGCGGTGAGCAGTTCTTC	CASSRGSGGRGEQFF
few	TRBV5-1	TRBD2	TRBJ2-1	TGCGCCAGCAGCTCGGGACTAGCGGGACCCCAGCGGTCCGGCAATGAGCAGTTCTTC	CASSSGLAGPQRSGNEQFF
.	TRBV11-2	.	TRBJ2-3	TGTGCAATCAGCCCCCCGCCCGTGGGCCCGAGTACAGATACGCAGTATTTT	CAISPPPVGPSTDTQYF
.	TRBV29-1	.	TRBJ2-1	TGTAGCGCTAACGAGACCACACAGGGTGGCATGGGTGCGCAGTTCTTC	CSANETTQGGMGAQFF
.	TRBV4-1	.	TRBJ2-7	TGTACCAGCAGCCCGGGCTTAGGGAGCTACGAGCAGTACTTC	CTSSPGLGSYEQYF
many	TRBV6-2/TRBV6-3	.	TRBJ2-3	TGTGCCAGCAGGCACCTAGGCGCAAGCACAGATACGCAGTATTTT	CASRHLGASTDTQYF
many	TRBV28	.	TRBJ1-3	TGTGCCAGCAGTTTAGAGGGGCCCGTCGGAAACACCATATATTTT	CASSLEGPVGNTIYF
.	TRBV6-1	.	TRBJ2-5	TGTGCCAACCAGGTGGTGGGAGAGACCCAGTACTTC	CANQVVGETQYF
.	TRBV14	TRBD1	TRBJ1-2	TGTACCAGCAGCCCACGCTTGACAGGGGTTGACTATGGCTACACCTTC	CTSSPRLTGVDYGYTF
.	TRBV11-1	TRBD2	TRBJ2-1	TGTGCCAGCAGATTAGGCACAACTAGCGGGAGGAATGAGCAGTTCTTC	CASRLGTTSGRNEQFF
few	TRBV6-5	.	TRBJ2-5	TGTGCCAGCAGTTCTCCTCGGGATCCTTCCCGTGAGACCCAGCACTTC	CASSSPRDPSRETQHF
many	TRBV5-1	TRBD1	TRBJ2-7	TGCGCCAGCAGCTACTCGACAGGGGTTTCGAGTGAGCAGTACTTC	CASSYSTGVSSEQYF
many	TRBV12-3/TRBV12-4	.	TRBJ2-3	TGTGCCAGCAGTCTATTTAAGTCCACAGATACGCAGTATTTT	CASSLFKSTDTQYF
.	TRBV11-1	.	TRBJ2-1	TGTGTCAGCAGCCCCGGAAATGAGCAGTTCTTC	CVSSPGNEQFF
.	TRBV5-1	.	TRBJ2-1	TGCGCCAGCAGCTTTATCAGGGGCTCCTGCAATGAGCAGTTCTTC	CASSFIRGSCNEQFF
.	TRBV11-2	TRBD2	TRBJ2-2	TGTCCCAGTAGCTCGGGACTAGTGGGAGCGACGAACACCGGGGAGCTGTTTTTT	CPSSSGLVGATNTGELFF
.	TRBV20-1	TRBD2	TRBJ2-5	TGCAGTGCTACCCGACCGGGACTAGCGGAAGAGACCCAGTACTTC	CSATRPGLAEETQYF
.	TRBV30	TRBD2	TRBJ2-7	TGTGCCTGGGGCGAAGGGCTAGCGGTAAACTACGAGCAGTACTTC	CAWGEGLAVNYEQYF
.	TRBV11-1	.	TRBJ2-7	TGTTCCAGCAGCCTTTCTGTTGGTGAGTCGCAGTACTTC	CSSSLSVGESQYF
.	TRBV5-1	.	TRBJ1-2	TGCGCCAGCTCCCCTGGGGGGAGCGGAGGCTACACCTTC	CASSPGGSGGYTF
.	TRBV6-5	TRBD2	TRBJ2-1	TGTGCCAGCAGTCGCGGCCCAGCGGGAGAATTTGGTTATGGGGGTTCCTACAATGAGCAGTTCTTC	CASSRGPAGEFGYGGSYNEQFF
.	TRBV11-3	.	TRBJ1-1	TGTGCCAGCTTAGGGGTCCAGGGTCCTGCCACTGAAGCTTTCTTT	CASLGVQGPATEAFF
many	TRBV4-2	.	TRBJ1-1	TGTGCCAGCAGCCAAGAGATAGGTATAGCCACTGAAGCTTTCTTT	CASSQEIGIATEAFF
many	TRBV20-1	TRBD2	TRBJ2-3	TGCAGTGCTAGAGAGGGACTAGCGGGGGGGTTGGATACGCAGTATTTT	CSAREGLAGGLDTQYF
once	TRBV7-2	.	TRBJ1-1	TGTGACAGCAGCCAGATATGGGGCACTGAAGCTTTCTTT	CDSSQIWGTEAFF
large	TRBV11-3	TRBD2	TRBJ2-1	TGTGCCAGCAGCTCATACTCGGGAGCGGGGGACAATGAGCAGTTCTTC	CASSSYSGAGDNEQFF
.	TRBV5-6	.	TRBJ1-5	TGTGCCAGCAGCTGGGGACATGGCCCCAATCAGCCCCAGCATTTT	CASSWGHGPNQPQHF